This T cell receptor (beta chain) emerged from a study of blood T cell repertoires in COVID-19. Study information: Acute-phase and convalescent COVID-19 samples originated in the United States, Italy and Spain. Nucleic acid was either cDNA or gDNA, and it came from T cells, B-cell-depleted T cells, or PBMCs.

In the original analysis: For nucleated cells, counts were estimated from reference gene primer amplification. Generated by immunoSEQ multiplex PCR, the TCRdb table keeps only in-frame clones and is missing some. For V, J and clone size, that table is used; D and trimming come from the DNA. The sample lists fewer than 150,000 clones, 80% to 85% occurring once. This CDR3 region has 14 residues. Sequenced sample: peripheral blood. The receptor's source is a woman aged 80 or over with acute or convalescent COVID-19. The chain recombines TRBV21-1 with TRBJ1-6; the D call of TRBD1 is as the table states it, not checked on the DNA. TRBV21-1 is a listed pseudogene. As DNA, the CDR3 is TGTGCCAGCAGCCGGACAGGGGGCGCTTCACCCCTCCACTTT. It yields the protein CASSRTGGASPLHF.